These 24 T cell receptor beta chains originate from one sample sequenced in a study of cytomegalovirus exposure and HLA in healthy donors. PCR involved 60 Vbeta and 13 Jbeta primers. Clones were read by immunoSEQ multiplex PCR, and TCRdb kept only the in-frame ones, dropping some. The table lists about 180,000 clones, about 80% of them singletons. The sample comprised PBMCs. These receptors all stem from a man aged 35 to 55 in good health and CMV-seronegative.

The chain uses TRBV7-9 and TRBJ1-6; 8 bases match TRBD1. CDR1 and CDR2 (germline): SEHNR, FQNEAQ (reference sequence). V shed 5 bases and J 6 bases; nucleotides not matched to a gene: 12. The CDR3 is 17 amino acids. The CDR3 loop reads CASSRGGRGLGNSPLHF. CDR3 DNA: TGTGCCAGCAGCCGGGGTGGCAGGGGGCTAGGTAATTCACCCCTCCACTTT.

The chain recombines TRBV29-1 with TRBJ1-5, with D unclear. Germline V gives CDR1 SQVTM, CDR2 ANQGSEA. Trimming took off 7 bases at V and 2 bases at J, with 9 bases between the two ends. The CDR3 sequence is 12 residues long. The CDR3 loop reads CSAQDGNQPQHF. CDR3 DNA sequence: TGCAGCGCCCAGGATGGCAATCAGCCCCAGCATTTT.

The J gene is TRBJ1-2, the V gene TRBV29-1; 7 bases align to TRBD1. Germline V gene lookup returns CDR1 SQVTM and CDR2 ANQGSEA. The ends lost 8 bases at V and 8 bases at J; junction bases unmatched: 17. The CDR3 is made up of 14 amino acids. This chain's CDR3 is CSSDRAQTNWGYTF. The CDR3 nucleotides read TGCAGCTCCGACAGGGCCCAAACGAACTGGGGCTACACCTTC.

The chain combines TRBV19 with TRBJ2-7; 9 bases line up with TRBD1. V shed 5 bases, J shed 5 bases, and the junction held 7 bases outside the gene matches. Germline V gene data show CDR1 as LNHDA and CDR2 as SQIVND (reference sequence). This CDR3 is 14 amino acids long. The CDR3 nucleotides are TGTGCCAGTAGTCAGCCGGGACAGGGTGACGAGCAGTACTTC. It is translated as CASSQPGQGDEQYF.

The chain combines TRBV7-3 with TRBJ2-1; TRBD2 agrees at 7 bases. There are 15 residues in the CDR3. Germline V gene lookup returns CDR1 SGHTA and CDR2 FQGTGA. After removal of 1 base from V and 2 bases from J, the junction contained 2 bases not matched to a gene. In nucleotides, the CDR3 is TGTGCCAGCAGCTTAATGGGGGGGGCCTACAATGAGCAGTTCTTC. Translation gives CASSLMGGAYNEQFF.

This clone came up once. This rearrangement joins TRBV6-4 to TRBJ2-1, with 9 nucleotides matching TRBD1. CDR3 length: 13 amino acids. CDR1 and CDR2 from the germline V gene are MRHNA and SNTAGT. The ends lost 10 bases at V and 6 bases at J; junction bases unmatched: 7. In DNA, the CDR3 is TGTGCCACGATGGACAGGGGAGGCAATGAGCAGTTCTTC. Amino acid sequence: CATMDRGGNEQFF.

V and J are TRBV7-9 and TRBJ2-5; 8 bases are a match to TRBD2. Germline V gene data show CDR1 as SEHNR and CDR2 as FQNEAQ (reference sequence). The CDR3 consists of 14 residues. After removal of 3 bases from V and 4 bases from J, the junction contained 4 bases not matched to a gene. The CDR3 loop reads CASSLSGGAETQYF. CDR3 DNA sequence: TGTGCCAGCAGCTTGTCCGGGGGGGCAGAGACCCAGTACTTC.

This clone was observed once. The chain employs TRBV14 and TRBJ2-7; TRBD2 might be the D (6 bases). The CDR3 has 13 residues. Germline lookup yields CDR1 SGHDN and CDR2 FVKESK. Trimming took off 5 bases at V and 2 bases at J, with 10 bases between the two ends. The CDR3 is CASSFWGAYEQYF. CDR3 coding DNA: TGTGCCAGCAGCTTTTGGGGGGCCTACGAGCAGTACTTC.

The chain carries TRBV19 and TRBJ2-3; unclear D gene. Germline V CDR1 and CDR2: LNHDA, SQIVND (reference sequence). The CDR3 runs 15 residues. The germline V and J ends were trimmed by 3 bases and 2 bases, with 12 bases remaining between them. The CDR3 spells CASSIGQVYTDTQYF. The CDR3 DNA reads TGTGCCAGTAGTATTGGTCAGGTGTACACAGATACGCAGTATTTT.

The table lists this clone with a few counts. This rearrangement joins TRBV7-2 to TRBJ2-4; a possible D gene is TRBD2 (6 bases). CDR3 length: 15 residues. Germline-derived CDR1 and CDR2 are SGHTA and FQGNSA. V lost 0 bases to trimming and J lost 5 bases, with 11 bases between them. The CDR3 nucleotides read TGTGCCAGCAGCTTAGCGCGGGGCAGCCAAAACATTCAGTACTTC. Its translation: CASSLARGSQNIQYF. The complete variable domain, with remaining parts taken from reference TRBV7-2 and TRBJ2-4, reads GAGVSQSPSNKVTEKGKDVELRCDPISGHTALYWYRQSLGQGLEFLIYFQGNSAPDKSGLPSDRFSAERTGGSVSTLTIQRTQQEDSAVYLCASSLARGSQNIQYFGAGTRLSVL.

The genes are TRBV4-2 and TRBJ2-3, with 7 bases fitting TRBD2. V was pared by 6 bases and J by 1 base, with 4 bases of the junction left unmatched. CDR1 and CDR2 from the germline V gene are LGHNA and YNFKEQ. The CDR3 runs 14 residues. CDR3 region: CASRYGGGTDTQYF. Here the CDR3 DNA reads TGTGCCAGCAGATATGGGGGGGGCACAGATACGCAGTATTTT.

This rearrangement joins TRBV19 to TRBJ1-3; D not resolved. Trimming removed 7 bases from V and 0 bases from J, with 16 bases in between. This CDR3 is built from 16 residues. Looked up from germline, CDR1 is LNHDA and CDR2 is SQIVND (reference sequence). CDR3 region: CASISRREVSGNTIYF. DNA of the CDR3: TGTGCCAGTATCTCACGGCGGGAAGTCTCTGGAAACACCATATATTTT.

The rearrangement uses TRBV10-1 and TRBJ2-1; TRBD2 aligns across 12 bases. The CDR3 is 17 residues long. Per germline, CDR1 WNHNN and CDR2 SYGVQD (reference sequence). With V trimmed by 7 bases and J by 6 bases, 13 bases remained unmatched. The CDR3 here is CASTPRTSGTPGNEQFF. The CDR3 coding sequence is TGCGCCAGCACCCCTCGGACTAGCGGGACCCCAGGCAATGAGCAGTTCTTC.

The CDR3 DNA sequence: TGTGCCAGCAGTGGGACAGGGGTTACCAAAAACATTCAGTACTTC. It is translated as CASSGTGVTKNIQYF. The chain uses TRBV6-5 and TRBJ2-4; 10 bases align to TRBD1. V lost 5 bases and J lost 2; bases outside the gene matches: 3. The CDR3 contains 15 residues. Germline CDR1 reads MNHEY; CDR2 reads SVGAGI.

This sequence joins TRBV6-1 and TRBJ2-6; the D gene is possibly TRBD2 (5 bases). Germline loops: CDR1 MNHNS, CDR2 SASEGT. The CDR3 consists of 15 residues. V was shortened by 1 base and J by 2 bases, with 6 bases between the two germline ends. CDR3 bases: TGTGCCAGCAGTGAAGGGGGAGCTGGGGCCAACGTCCTGACTTTC. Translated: CASSEGGAGANVLTF.

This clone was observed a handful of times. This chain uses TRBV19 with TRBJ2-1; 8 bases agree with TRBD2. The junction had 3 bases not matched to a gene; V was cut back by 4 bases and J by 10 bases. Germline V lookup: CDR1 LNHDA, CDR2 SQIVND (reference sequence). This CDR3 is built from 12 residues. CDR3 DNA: TGTGCCAGTAGTACGAGACTAGCGGAGCAGTTCTTC. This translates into CASSTRLAEQFF.

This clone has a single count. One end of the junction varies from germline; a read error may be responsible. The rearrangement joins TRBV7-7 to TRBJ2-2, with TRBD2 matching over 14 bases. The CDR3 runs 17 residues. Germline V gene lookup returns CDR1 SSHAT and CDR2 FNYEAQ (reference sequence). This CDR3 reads CASSLTSGGANTGELFF. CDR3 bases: TGTGCTAGCAGCTTGACTAGCGGGGGGGCGAACACCGGGGAGCTGTTTTTT.

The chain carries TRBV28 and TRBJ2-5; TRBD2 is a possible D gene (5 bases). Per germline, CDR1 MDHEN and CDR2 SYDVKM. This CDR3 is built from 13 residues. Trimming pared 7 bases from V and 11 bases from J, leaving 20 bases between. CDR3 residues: CASTQGGIGEQYF. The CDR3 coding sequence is TGTGCCAGCACCCAAGGAGGCATAGGAGAGCAGTACTTC.

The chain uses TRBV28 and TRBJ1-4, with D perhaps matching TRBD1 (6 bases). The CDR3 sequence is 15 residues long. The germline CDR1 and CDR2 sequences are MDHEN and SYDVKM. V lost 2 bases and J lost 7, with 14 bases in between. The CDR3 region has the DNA TGTGCCAGCAGTTTAGGGGCAGGGGATAGTGAAAAACTGTTTTTT. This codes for CASSLGAGDSEKLFF.

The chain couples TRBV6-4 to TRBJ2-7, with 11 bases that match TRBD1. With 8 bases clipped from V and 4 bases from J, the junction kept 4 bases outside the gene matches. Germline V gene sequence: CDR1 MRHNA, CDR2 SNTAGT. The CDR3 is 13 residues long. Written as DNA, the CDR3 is TGTGCCAGCGGGGGACAGGGGGAGTACGAGCAGTACTTC. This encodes CASGGQGEYEQYF.

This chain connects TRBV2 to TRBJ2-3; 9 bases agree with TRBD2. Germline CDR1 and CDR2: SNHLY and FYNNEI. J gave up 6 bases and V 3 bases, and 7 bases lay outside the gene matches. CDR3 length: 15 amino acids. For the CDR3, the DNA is TGTGCCAGCAGTGATAGCGGGGGAAAAGGGGATACGCAGTATTTT. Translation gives CASSDSGGKGDTQYF.

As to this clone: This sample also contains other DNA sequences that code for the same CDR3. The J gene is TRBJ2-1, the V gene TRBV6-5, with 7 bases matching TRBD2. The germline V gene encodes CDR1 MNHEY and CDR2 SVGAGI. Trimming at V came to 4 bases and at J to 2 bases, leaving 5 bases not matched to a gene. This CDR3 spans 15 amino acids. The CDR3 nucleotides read TGTGCCAGCAGTTCCCTGGCGGGGGCCTACAATGAGCAGTTCTTC. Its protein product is CASSSLAGAYNEQFF.

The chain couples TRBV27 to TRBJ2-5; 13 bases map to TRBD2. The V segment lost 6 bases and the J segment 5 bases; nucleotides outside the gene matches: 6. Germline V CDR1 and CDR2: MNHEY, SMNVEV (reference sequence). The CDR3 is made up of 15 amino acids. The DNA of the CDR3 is TGTGCCAGCAGAACTAGCGGGGGGGCCCCCGAGACCCAGTACTTC. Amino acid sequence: CASRTSGGAPETQYF.

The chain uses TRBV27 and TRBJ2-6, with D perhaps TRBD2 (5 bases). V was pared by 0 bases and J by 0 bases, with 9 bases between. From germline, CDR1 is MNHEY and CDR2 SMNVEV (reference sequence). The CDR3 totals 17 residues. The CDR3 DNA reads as TGTGCCAGCAGTTTATCACTTGGGAGCTCTGGGGCCAACGTCCTGACTTTC. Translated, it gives CASSLSLGSSGANVLTF.